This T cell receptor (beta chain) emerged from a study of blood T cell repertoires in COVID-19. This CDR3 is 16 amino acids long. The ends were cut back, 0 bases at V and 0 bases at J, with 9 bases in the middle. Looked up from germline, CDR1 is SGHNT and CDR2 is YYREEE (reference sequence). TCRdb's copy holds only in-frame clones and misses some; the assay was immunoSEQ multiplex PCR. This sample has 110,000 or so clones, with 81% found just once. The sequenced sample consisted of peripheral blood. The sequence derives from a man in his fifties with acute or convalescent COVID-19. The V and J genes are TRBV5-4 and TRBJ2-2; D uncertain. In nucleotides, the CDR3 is TGTGCCAGCAGCTTGGAATCTGCAGCGAACACCGGGGAGCTGTTTTTT. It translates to CASSLESAANTGELFF. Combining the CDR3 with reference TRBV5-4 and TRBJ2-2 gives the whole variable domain ETGVTQSPTHLIKTRGQQVTLRCSSQSGHNTVSWYQQALGQGPQFIFQYYREEENGRGNFPPRFSGLQFPNYSSELNVNALELDDSALYLCASSLESAANTGELFFGEGSRLTVL.